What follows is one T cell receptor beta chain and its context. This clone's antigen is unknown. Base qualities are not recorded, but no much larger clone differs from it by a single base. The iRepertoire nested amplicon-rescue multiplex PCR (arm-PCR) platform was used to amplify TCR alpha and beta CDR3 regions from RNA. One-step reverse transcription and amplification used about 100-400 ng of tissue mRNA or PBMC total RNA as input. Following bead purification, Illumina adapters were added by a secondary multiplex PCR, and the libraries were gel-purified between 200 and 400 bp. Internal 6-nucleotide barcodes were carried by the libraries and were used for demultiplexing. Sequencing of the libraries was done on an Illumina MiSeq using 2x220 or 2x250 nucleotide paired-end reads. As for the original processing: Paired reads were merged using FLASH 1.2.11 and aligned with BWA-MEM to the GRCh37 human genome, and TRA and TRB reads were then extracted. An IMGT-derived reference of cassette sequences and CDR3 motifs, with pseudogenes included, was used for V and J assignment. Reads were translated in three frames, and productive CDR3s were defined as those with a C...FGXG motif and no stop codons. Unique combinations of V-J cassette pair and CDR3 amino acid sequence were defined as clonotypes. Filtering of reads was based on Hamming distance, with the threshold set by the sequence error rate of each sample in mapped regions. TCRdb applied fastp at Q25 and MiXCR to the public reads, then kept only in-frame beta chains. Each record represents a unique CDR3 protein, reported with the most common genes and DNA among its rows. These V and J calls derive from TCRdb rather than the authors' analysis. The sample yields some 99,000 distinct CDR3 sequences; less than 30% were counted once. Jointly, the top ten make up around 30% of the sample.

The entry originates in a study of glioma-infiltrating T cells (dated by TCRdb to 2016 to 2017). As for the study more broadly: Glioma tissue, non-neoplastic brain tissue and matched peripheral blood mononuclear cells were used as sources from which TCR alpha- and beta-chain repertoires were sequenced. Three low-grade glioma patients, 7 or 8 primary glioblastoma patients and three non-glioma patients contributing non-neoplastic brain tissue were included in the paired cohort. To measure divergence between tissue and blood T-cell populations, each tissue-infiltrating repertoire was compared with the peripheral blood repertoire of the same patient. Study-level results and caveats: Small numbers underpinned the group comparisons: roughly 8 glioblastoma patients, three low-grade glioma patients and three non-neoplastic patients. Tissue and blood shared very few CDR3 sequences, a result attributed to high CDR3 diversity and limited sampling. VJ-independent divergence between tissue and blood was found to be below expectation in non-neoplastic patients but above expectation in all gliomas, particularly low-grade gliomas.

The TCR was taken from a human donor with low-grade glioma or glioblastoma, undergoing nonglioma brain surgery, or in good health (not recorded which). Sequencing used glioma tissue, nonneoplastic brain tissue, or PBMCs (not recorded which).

The base sequence is TGCGCCAGCAGCGTGGGACGACAAAACATTCAGTACTTC. This yields the protein CASSVGRQNIQYF. This chain joins TRBV5-1 to TRBJ2-4; the D match is possibly TRBD1 or TRBD2, with 5 bases aligned in each. The junction carries 10 bases between V and J, which are trimmed by 4 bases and 5 bases respectively. The CDR3 covers 13 residues, taking in both the cysteine and the phenylalanine. Only the CDR3 portion is preserved as DNA: 39 bases, with reading frame beginning at the first base. The germline V gene provides CDR1 SGHRS and CDR2 YFSETQ.